This T cell receptor (beta chain) was sequenced for a study of Ad26.COV2.S vaccination and SARS-CoV-2 variants. Some clones are missing from TCRdb's copy, which holds only in-frame ones; the method was immunoSEQ multiplex PCR. The table includes approximately 90,000 clones, around 82% detected once. About this clone: Its antigen is not known.

Points from the study as a whole: Vaccine and placebo groups showed comparable non-spike TCR breadth. Reportedly, spike-specific CD8+ and CD4+ T cell responses achieved substantial breadth once vaccination had taken place. Possibly, TCR breadth and depth analyses underestimated total T cell responses. People who got the vaccine had more spike-specific TCR breadth than people who got placebo.

The receptor was isolated from a human donor who had recovered from COVID-19. Sequenced here: peripheral blood, sampled after recovery from COVID-19.

Here the CDR3 reads CASSPRTGFGYTF. The DNA for the CDR3 is TGTGCCAGCAGTCCTCGGACAGGGTTTGGCTACACCTTC. The genes are TRBV6-5 and TRBJ1-2; TRBD1 matches 8 bases. Germline CDR1 and CDR2: MNHEY and SVGAGI. With V trimmed by 5 bases and J by 7 bases, 6 bases remained unmatched. This CDR3 has 13 amino acids.